The 10 T cell receptor beta chains given below trace back to one sample, sequenced in a study of blood T cell repertoires in COVID-19. Sequencing was performed with immunoSEQ multiplex PCR; in TCRdb, only in-frame clones are kept and a portion is missing. The sample yields about 40,000 clones, around 90% seen once. Sequencing was performed on peripheral blood. These receptors were obtained from a man in his 60s with acute or convalescent COVID-19.

J is TRBJ2-2 and V is TRBV11-2; no clear D gene. The CDR3 covers 14 residues. With 5 bases removed from V and 2 bases from J, the gap between germline ends came to 9 bases. CDR1 is SGHAT and CDR2 is FQNNGV in the germline V gene. The CDR3 loop reads CASSPEVNTGELFF. In DNA form, the CDR3 reads TGTGCCAGCAGCCCAGAAGTAAACACCGGGGAGCTGTTTTTT.

V usage is TRBV2 and J usage is TRBJ1-2; 9 bases line up with TRBD1. The V segment lost 5 bases and the J segment 4 bases; nucleotides outside the gene matches: 5. There are 14 residues in the CDR3. The germline V gene has CDR1 SNHLY and CDR2 FYNNEI. The CDR3 sequence is CASSPTGGTYGYTF. The CDR3 DNA sequence: TGTGCCAGCAGTCCGACAGGGGGTACCTATGGCTACACCTTC.

This chain uses TRBV6-5 with TRBJ1-2, with D possibly TRBD1 on 5 matching bases. This CDR3 comprises 16 residues. Looked up from germline, CDR1 is MNHEY and CDR2 is SVGAGI. V was trimmed by 2 bases and J by 5 bases, leaving 18 bases between them. The CDR3 bases are TGTGCCAGCAGTTACGGTTTTCAGTCCCCAGGGTATGGCTACACCTTC. As protein: CASSYGFQSPGYGYTF.

The J gene is TRBJ1-4, the V gene TRBV7-9; the match to TRBD1 covers 7 bases. In germline, CDR1 is SEHNR, CDR2 FQNEAQ (reference sequence). V shed 5 bases and J 3 bases; nucleotides not matched to a gene: 9. CDR3 length equals 16 residues. CDR3 sequence: CASSTLNRGPNEKLFF. CDR3 nucleotides: TGTGCCAGCAGCACACTTAACAGGGGACCTAATGAAAAACTGTTTTTT.

This sequence joins TRBV5-1 and TRBJ2-5; 9 bases align to TRBD2. Germline V CDR1 and CDR2: SGHRS, YFSETQ. This CDR3 has 16 amino acids. Trimming at V came to 1 base and at J to 4 bases, leaving 8 bases not matched to a gene. DNA of the CDR3: TGCGCCAGCAGCTTGCGTAGCGGGAGCAGGGGAGAGACCCAGTACTTC. Translated: CASSLRSGSRGETQYF.

The chain has TRBV29-1 and TRBJ1-3; D may be TRBD1 (6 bases). Germline assignment: CDR1 SQVTM and CDR2 ANQGSEA. V was trimmed by 3 bases and J by 3 bases, leaving 12 bases between them. CDR3 size: 14 residues. CDR3 loop: CSVDRGIVGNTIYF. The CDR3 nucleotides are TGCAGCGTTGACAGGGGAATAGTTGGAAACACCATATATTTT.

The chain combines TRBV19 with TRBJ2-1; TRBD2 is a possible D gene (5 bases). V was clipped by 9 bases and J by 1 base, with 19 bases between them. The CDR3 is 16 residues long. Germline loops: CDR1 LNHDA, CDR2 SQIVND (reference sequence). The CDR3 loop reads CASHSGGSGSYNEQFF. DNA for the CDR3: TGTGCCAGCCACTCGGGTGGGAGTGGATCCTACAATGAGCAGTTCTTC.

This clone was counted a few times. This chain uses TRBV29-1 with TRBJ2-3; D might be TRBD2 (5 bases). Germline CDR1 reads SQVTM; CDR2 reads ANQGSEA. Trimming stripped 7 bases from V and 4 bases from J, with 30 bases between. This CDR3 has 18 residues. In nucleotides, the CDR3 is TGCAGCGCCGGGATTCGGGCGGGCCCCTATAGTACGGCAGATACGCAGTATTTT. The encoded protein is CSAGIRAGPYSTADTQYF.

The gene calls are TRBV19 and TRBJ2-2, with 9 bases lining up with TRBD1. V dropped 7 bases and J dropped 2; count of bases not matched to a gene: 8. Germline CDR1 reads LNHDA; CDR2 reads SQIVND (reference sequence). This CDR3 is built from 16 residues. The DNA for the CDR3 is TGTGCCAGTATCCTCCTGGGACAGGGTAACACCGGGGAGCTGTTTTTT. This sequence encodes CASILLGQGNTGELFF.

The gene calls are TRBV5-1 and TRBJ1-1; maybe TRBD1 (6 bases). Deletions cut 3 bases from V and 4 bases from J, with 13 bases between. This CDR3 region has 14 residues. Germline V CDR1 and CDR2: SGHRS, YFSETQ. CDR3 sequence: CASSWGGASTEAFF. The CDR3, as DNA: TGCGCCAGCAGCTGGGGGGGCGCGTCCACTGAAGCTTTCTTT.